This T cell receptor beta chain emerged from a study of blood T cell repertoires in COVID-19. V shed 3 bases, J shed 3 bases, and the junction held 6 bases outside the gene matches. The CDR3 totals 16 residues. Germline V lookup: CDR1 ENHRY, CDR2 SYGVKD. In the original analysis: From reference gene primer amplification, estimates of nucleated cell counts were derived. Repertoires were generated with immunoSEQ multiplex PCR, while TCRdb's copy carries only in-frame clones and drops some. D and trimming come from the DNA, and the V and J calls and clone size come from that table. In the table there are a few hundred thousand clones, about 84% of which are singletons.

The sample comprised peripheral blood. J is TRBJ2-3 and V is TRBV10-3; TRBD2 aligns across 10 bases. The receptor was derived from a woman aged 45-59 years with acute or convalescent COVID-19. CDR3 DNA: TGTGCCATCAGTGAAGGAATACTAGCGGGAACAGATACGCAGTATTTT. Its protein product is CAISEGILAGTDTQYF.